A selection of T cell receptor beta chains follows, all from one sample in a study of blood T cell repertoires in COVID-19. Measured with immunoSEQ multiplex PCR; TCRdb has only the in-frame clones, and not every one. The sample has 60,000 or so clones, roughly three quarters seen once; the top ten hold under 4%. The sequencing sample was made of peripheral blood. Every receptor here comes from a man aged 60 to 69 with acute or convalescent COVID-19. Both conserved end residues are part of each CDR3. The size of a clone is reported for some rows only, either as once, few or many, or as a class for expanded clones.

>TRBV5-1|-|TRBJ2-7
CASTWGTGDEQYF
>TRBV19|-|TRBJ1-5
CASSIRQGAVQPQHF
>TRBV27|-|TRBJ2-7
CASSLSPIAYEQYF
>TRBV21-1|-|TRBJ1-1
CASSKGRTEYRRSTEAFF
>TRBV2|-|TRBJ2-1
CASSPGGARTEGEQFF
>TRBV5-1|few|TRBJ2-1
CASTPTSGASYNEQFF
>TRBV6-6|once|TRBJ1-1
CASSGGTAYTEAFF
>TRBV23-1|-|TRBJ1-3
CASTTPSGDRGPLSRNTIYF
>TRBV12-1|-|TRBJ2-7
CASSRRLAGDYEQYF
>TRBV27|-|TRBJ2-7
CASMAPTGLSYEQYF
>TRBV7-3|-|TRBJ1-1
CASSLGSGLEAFF
>TRBV7-9|-|TRBJ1-1
CASSSLDRAGTEAFF
>TRBV2|-|TRBJ1-1
CASILDSGPEAFF
>TRBV29-1|-|TRBJ1-2
CSADSYYGYTF
>TRBV5-1|-|TRBJ2-1
CASTEGGSPYNEQFF
>TRBV2|few|TRBJ1-3
CASSVGLNSGNTIYF
>TRBV7-3|-|TRBJ2-5
CASSPQGTGETQYF
>TRBV20-1|-|TRBJ2-5
CSARDRETQYF
>TRBV4-2|-|TRBJ2-6
CASRQISTGGSGANVLTF
>TRBV6-5|-|TRBJ1-5
CASSYSRGYQPQHF
>TRBV6-5|once|TRBJ1-2
CASSYSTGTVYGYTF
>TRBV19|-|TRBJ2-7
CASSISDSSYEQYF
>TRBV10-3|-|TRBJ1-2
CAISESTRGGYGYTF
>TRBV24-1|-|TRBJ1-1
CATSETANTEAFF
>TRBV29-1|once|TRBJ2-3
CSVSGSGGLDTQYF
>TRBV30|-|TRBJ1-2
CAWSVGRNYGYTF
>TRBV24-1|-|TRBJ2-7
CATGPGQGYEQYF
>TRBV14|-|TRBJ2-3
CASSQELHPSTDTQYF
>TRBV7-9|-|TRBJ2-7
CASSLSGGEVEQYF
>TRBV5-1|-|TRBJ2-3
CASSLDLGPADTQYF
>TRBV5-1|once|TRBJ1-4
CASSFLGGVSEKLFF
>TRBV2|-|TRBJ2-7
CASKLNRDRAYEQYF
>TRBV7-9|-|TRBJ2-1
CASSPGGSYNEQFF
>TRBV7-2|once|TRBJ1-1
CASTLGQLNTEAFF
>TRBV6-5|-|TRBJ1-5
CASSSTVGGKPQHF
>TRBV6-6|-|TRBJ1-2
CASRRTTGFGYTF
>TRBV23-1|-|TRBJ1-5
CASSLPRFLQVPHPSHSNQPQHF
>TRBV27|-|TRBJ2-3
CASSLSGMGDTQYF
>TRBV6-1|-|TRBJ1-1
CASSEFRAGGVKRAFF
>TRBV2|-|TRBJ1-2
CASSRGGIQGDYGYTF
>TRBV6-5|-|TRBJ1-2
CASQQGMDYGYTF
>TRBV5-7|-|TRBJ1-6
CASSPWRTVGNSPLHF